This is a list of T cell receptor beta chains from one sample in a study of cytomegalovirus exposure and HLA in healthy donors. Repertoires were generated with immunoSEQ multiplex PCR, while TCRdb's copy carries only in-frame clones and drops some. The sample holds 95,000 to 150,000 clones, 76% seen once. Source material: PBMCs. These receptors were collected from a middle-aged man in good health and CMV-seronegative. Both conserved end residues are part of each CDR3. D genes are given only for firm matches.

j_call,d_call,v_call,cdr3_aa
TRBJ2-1,TRBD2,TRBV2,CASSEGTSVLNEQFF
TRBJ1-6,.,TRBV28,CASSFSGSNSPLHF
TRBJ1-1,.,TRBV5-1,CASSLGAGLMNTEAFF
TRBJ1-3,.,TRBV4-1,CASSLLLGPYSGNTIYF
TRBJ1-6,TRBD1,TRBV5-1,CASSPGTGANSPLHF
TRBJ1-2,TRBD1,TRBV29-1,CSVAGTGGISNYGYTF
TRBJ2-5,TRBD1,TRBV4-3,CASSQGGTGEETQYF
TRBJ1-2,.,TRBV5-1,CASSLAPENYGYTF
TRBJ1-2,.,TRBV19,CASHSSGDYGYTF
TRBJ2-1,TRBD2,TRBV5-1,CASSQELAGGTDEQFF
TRBJ2-2,.,TRBV7-2,CASSLATSNTGELFF
TRBJ1-5,TRBD1,TRBV5-1,CASSLRPGGDQPQHF
TRBJ2-1,TRBD2,TRBV4-2,CASSPPSGGSNEQFF
TRBJ1-1,.,TRBV6-6,CASSYPQGRGTEAFF
TRBJ1-2,.,TRBV6-1,CASRGSGRADGYTF
TRBJ1-2,TRBD1,TRBV19,CASSPQGTANYGYTF
TRBJ1-3,.,TRBV5-4,CASSLEAGGSGNTIYF
TRBJ2-1,.,TRBV4-1,CASSQAGFYNEQFF
TRBJ2-2,.,TRBV7-2,CASSFINTGELFF
TRBJ1-1,.,TRBV5-4,CASLAVPNTEAFF
TRBJ1-1,TRBD1,TRBV18,CASSPTGGDGAAFF
TRBJ2-3,.,TRBV28,CASSLLEGGADTQYF
TRBJ1-2,.,TRBV6-1,CASRGSWGYTF
TRBJ1-5,.,TRBV2,CASGESGQPQHF
TRBJ1-2,.,TRBV5-8,CASSLGERGYYGYTF
TRBJ2-5,TRBD2,TRBV19,CASSGTAGGEGGETQYF
TRBJ1-2,.,TRBV28,CASSPGYHGYTF
TRBJ1-1,TRBD1,TRBV6-6,CASSYLQGGTEAFF